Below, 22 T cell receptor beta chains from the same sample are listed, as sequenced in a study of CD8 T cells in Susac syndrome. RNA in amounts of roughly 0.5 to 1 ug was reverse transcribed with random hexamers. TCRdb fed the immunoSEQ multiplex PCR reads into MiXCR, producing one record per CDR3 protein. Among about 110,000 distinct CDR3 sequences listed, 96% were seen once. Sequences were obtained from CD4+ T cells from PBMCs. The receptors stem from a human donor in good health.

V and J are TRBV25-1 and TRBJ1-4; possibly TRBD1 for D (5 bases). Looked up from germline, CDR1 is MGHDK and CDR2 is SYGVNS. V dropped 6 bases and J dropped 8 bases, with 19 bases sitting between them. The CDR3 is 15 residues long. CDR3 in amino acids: CASSVGDAVGEKLFF. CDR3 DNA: TGTGCCAGCAGCGTAGGGGACGCCGTGGGAGAAAAACTGTTTTTT.

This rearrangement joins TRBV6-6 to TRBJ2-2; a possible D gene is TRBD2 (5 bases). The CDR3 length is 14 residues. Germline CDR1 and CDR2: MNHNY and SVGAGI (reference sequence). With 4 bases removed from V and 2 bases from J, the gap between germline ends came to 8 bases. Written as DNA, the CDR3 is TGTGCCAGCAGTTTCTCGGGAAACACCGGGGAGCTGTTTTTT. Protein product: CASSFSGNTGELFF.

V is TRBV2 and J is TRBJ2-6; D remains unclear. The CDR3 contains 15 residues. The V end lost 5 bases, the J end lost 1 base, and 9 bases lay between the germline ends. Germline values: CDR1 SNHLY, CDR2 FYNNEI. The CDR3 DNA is TGTGCCAGCAGTCCACTGGGGTCTGGGGCCAACGTCCTGACTTTC. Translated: CASSPLGSGANVLTF.

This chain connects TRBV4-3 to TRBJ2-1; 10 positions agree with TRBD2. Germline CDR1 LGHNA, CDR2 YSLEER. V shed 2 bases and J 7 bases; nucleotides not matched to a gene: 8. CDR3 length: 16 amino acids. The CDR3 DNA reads TGCGCCAGCAGCCAAAGGAGAGCGGGAGGGGGGAATGAGCAGTTCTTC. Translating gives CASSQRRAGGGNEQFF.

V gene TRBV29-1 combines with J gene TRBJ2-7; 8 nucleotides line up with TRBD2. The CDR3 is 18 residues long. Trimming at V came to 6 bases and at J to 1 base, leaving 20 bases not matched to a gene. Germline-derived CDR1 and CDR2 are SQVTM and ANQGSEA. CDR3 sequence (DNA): TGCAGCGTGGGGGGCATAGCGGGGCATTCGTTGGGATCCTACGAGCAGTACTTC. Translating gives CSVGGIAGHSLGSYEQYF.

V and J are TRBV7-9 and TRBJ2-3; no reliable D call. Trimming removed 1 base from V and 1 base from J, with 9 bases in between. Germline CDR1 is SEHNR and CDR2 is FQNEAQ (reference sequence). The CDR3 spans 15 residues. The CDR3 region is CASSLGLGRTDTQYF. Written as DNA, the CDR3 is TGTGCCAGCAGCTTAGGACTTGGTCGCACAGATACGCAGTATTTT.

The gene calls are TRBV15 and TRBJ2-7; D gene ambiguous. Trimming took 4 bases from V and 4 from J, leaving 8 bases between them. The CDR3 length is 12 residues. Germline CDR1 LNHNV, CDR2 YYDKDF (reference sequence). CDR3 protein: CATSIKGYEQYF. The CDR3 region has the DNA TGTGCCACCAGCATAAAGGGTTACGAGCAGTACTTC.

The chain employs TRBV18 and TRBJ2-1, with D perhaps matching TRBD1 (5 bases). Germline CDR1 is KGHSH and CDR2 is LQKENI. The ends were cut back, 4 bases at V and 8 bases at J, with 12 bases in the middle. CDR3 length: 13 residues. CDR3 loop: CASSRYQGYEQFF. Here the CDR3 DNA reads TGTGCCAGCTCACGTTACCAGGGATATGAGCAGTTCTTC.

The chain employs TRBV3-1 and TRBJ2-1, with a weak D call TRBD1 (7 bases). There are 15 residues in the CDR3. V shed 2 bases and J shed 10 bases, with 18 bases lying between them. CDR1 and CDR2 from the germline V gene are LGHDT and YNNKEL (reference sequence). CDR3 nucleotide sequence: TGTGCCAGCAGCCAAACCGGGACAGCGGGCAGGGAGCAGTTCTTC. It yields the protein CASSQTGTAGREQFF.

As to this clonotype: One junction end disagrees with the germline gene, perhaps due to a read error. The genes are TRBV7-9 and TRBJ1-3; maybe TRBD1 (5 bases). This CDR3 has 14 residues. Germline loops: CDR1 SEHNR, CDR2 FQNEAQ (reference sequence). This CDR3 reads CASSAQGSGNTIYF. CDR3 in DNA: TGCGCCAGCAGCGCCCAGGGTAGTGGAAACACCATATATTTT.

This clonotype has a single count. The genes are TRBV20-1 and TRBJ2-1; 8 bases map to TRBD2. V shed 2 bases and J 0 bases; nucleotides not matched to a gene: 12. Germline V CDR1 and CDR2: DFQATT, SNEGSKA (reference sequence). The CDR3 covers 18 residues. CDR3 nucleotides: TGCAGTGCTAGAAGGTCACTAGCGGCCTCTAGCTCCTACAATGAGCAGTTCTTC. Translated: CSARRSLAASSSYNEQFF.

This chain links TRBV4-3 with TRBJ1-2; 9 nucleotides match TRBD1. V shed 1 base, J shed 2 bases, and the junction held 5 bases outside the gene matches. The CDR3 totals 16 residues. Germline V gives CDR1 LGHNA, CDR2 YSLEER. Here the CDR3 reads CASSQVSGTGNYGYTF. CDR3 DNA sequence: TGCGCCAGCAGCCAAGTCAGCGGGACAGGGAACTATGGCTACACCTTC.

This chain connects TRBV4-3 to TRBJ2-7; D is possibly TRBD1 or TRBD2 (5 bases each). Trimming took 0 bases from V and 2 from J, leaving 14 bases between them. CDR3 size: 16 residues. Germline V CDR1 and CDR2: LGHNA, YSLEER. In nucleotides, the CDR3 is TGCGCCAGCAGCCAAGATTGGTTCGGGGCAACCTACGAGCAGTACTTC. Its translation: CASSQDWFGATYEQYF.

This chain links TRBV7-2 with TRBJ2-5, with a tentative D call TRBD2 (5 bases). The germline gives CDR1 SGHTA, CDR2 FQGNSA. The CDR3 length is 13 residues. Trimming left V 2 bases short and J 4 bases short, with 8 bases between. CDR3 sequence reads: CASSLPSLETQYF. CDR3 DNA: TGTGCCAGCAGCTTACCTAGCTTAGAGACCCAGTACTTC.

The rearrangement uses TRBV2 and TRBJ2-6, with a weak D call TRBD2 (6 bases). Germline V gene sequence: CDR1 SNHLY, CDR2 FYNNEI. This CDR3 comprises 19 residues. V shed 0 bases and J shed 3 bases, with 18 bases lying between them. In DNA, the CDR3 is TGTGCCAGCAGTGAAGCGCCGTGGGGGGTGACTTTTGGGGCCAACGTCCTGACTTTC. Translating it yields CASSEAPWGVTFGANVLTF.

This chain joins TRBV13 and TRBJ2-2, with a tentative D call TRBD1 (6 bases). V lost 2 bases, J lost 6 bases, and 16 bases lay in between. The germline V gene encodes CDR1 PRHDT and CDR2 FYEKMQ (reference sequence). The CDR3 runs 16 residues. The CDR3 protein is CASSLTGMDAAGELFF. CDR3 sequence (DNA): TGTGCCAGCAGCTTAACAGGGATGGACGCGGCCGGGGAGCTGTTTTTT.

As DNA, the CDR3 is TGTGCCAGCAGCCTACTAACCGGGACTAGCGGCCTTCCCTCCTACGAGCAGTACTTC. Its protein product is CASSLLTGTSGLPSYEQYF. This sequence joins TRBV4-2 and TRBJ2-7, with 11 nucleotides matching TRBD2. Germline V lookup: CDR1 LGHNA, CDR2 YNFKEQ. V dropped 4 bases and J dropped 0; count of bases not matched to a gene: 14. The CDR3 length is 19 residues.

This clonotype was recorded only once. CDR3 sequence (DNA): TGTGCCAGCAGTCCACTAGGGCAGAGCGCAGATACGCAGTATTTT. This gives the protein CASSPLGQSADTQYF. This chain links TRBV7-3 with TRBJ2-3; TRBD2 is a possible D gene (5 bases). Germline V gene data show CDR1 as SGHTA and CDR2 as FQGTGA. The CDR3 runs 15 residues. V lost 6 bases and J 4 bases, leaving 17 bases between the germline ends.

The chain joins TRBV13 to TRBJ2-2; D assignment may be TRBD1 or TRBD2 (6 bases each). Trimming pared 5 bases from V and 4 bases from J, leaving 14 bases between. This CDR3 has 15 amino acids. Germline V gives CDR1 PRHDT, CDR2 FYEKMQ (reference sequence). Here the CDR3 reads CASSPTSRGTGELFF. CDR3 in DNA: TGTGCCAGCAGCCCAACTAGCAGGGGCACCGGGGAGCTGTTTTTT.

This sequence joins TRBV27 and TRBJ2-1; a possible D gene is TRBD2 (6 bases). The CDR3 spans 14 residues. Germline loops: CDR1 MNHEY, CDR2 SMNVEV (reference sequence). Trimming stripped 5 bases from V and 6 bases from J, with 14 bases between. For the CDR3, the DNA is TGTGCCAGCAGTACGCCGGGACTTTTCAATGAGCAGTTCTTC. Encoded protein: CASSTPGLFNEQFF.

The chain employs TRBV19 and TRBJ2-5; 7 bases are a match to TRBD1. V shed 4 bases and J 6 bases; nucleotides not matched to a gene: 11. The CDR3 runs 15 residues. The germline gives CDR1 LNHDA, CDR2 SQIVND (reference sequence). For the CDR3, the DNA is TGTGCCAGTAGTAACCAGAGGGACAGTGTGAAGACCCAGTACTTC. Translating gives CASSNQRDSVKTQYF.

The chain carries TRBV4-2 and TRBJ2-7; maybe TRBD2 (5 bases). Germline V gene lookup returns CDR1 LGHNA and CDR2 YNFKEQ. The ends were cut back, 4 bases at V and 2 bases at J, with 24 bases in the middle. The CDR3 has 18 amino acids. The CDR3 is CASSPLPGGAGFAYEQYF. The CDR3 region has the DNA TGTGCCAGCAGCCCACTCCCTGGCGGTGCGGGTTTCGCCTACGAGCAGTACTTC.